This T cell receptor beta chain came from a study of TIL therapy for anti-PD-1-resistant metastatic lung cancer. Study as a whole: Median tumor mutation burden was about 1.5 mutations per megabase.

The libraries were made with immunoSEQ v3. Profiling relied on immunoSEQ multiplex PCR, and the TCRdb table lists in-frame clones only, not all of them. The sample has more than 20,000 clones, approximately 63% seen once. Findings and caveats of the study: Treatment-naive, never-smoker and oncogene-addicted patients were overrepresented in this highly selected cohort.

Of note for this clone: The antigen is not known. One junction end disagrees with the germline gene, perhaps due to a read error.

Time point reported: pre-treatment sample, taken before nivolumab and TIL therapy. Most excised metastases sampled were pleural nodules or supraclavicular lymph nodes. Germline-derived CDR1 and CDR2 are LNHNV and YYDKDF (reference sequence). This CDR3 is 15 amino acids long. This material consisted of tumor tissue, taken at baseline. The gene calls are TRBV15 and TRBJ1-5; the D gene is possibly TRBD1 (6 bases). The sequence derives from a woman between 30 and 80 years old with non-small cell lung cancer. CDR3 residues: CVTSHRAGVGQPQHF. DNA of the CDR3: TGTGTCACCAGCCACCGGGCAGGGGTCGGTCAGCCCCAGCATTTT.